This T cell receptor (beta chain) was profiled in a study of regulatory T cells in long-lasting Graves disease. The CDR3 runs 13 residues. V lost 4 bases and J lost 0, with 7 bases in between. Germline CDR1 and CDR2: LNHNV and YYDKDF (reference sequence). Ten or more counts support this clonotype. Construction of the TCR beta libraries employed iRepertoire HTBI primers in conjunction with Arm-PCR of CDR3 regions. TCRdb passed the multiplex PCR reads through MiXCR, listing each CDR3 protein once. The sample records roughly 300,000 distinct CDR3 sequences, 20% to 25% being singletons. Time point described: persistent/refractory GD, antithyroid drugs over 5 years with positive TRAb. Construction of the TCR library relied on RNA isolated from PBMCs. It was an endocrinology department in Xi'an, China, that provided the patients.

The receptor's source is a female donor with Graves disease. The material was peripheral blood mononuclear cells (PBMCs), obtained when the disease was refractory, from a patient treated with antithyroid drugs. The chain couples TRBV15 to TRBJ2-7, with D hard to call. The CDR3 spells CATSNRVSYEQYF. The CDR3 DNA reads TGTGCCACCAGCAACCGGGTCTCCTACGAGCAGTACTTC.